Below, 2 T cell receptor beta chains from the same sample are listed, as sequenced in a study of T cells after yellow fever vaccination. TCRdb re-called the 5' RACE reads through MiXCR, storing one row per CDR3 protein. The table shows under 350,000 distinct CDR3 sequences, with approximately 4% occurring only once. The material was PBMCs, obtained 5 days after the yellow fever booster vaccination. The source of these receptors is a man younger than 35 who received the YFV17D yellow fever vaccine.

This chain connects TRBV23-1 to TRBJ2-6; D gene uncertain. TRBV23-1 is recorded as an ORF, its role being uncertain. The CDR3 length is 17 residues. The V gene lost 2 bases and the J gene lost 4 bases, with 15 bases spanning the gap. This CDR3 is CASSQTPPGSGANVLTF. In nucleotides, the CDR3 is TGCGCCAGCAGTCAAACCCCCCCTGGGTCCGGGGCCAACGTCCTGACTTTC.

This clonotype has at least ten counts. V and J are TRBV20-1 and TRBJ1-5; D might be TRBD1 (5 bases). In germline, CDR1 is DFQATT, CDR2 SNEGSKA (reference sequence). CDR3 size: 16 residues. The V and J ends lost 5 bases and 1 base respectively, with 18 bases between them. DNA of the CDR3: TGCAGTGCTTCTCCTTCGCAGGGAATGAGCAATCAGCCCCAGCATTTT. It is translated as CSASPSQGMSNQPQHF.